Sequencing of this T cell receptor beta chain was carried out in a study of T cell responses to AZD1222 COVID-19 vaccine. About the study: Pooled in the analysis were second doses at about 4 or about 12 weeks.

General study findings and limits: Baseline serology detected seropositivity in only five to seven AZD1222 recipients.

Repertoires were generated with immunoSEQ multiplex PCR, while TCRdb's copy carries only in-frame clones and drops some. The sample shows 85,000 to 120,000 clones, about 85% of them seen only once. The germline CDR1 and CDR2 sequences are SEHNR and FQNEAQ (reference sequence). With 5 bases removed from V and 3 bases from J, the gap between germline ends came to 10 bases. The length of the CDR3 is 14 residues. In the case of this clone: Its antigen is still unknown.

The sample consisted of peripheral blood, taken on day 0 of AZD1222 vaccination. This sequence originates from an adult in good health. The chain carries TRBV7-9 and TRBJ1-4, with unresolved D. In DNA form, the CDR3 reads TGTGCCAGCAGCCGCTTGGTGGCTAATGAAAAACTGTTTTTT. Amino acid sequence: CASSRLVANEKLFF.